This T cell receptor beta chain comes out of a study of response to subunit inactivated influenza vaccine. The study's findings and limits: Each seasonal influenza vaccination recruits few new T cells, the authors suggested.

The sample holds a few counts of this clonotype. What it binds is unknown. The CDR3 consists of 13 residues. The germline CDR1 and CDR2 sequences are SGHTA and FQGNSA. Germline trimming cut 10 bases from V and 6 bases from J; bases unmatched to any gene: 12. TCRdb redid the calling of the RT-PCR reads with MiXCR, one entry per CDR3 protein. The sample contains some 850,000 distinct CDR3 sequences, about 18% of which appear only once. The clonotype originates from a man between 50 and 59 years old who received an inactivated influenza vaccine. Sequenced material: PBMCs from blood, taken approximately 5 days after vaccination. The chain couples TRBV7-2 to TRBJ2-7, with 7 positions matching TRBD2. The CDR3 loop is CATQLSGAFEQYF. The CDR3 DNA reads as TGTGCCACCCAGTTGAGCGGGGCCTTCGAGCAGTACTTC.